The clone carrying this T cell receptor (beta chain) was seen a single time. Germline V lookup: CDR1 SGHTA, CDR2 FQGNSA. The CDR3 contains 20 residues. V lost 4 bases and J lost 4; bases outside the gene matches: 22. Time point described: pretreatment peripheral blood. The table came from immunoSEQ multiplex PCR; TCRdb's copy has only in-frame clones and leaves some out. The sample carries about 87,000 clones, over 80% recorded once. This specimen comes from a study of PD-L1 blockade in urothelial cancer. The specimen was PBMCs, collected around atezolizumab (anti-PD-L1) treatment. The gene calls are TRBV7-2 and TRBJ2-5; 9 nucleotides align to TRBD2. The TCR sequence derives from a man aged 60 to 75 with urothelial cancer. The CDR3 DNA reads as TGTGCCAGCAGCTCAGCTAGCATGTACGCCGGGACTAGCATTTTAGAGACCCAGTACTTC. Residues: CASSSASMYAGTSILETQYF.